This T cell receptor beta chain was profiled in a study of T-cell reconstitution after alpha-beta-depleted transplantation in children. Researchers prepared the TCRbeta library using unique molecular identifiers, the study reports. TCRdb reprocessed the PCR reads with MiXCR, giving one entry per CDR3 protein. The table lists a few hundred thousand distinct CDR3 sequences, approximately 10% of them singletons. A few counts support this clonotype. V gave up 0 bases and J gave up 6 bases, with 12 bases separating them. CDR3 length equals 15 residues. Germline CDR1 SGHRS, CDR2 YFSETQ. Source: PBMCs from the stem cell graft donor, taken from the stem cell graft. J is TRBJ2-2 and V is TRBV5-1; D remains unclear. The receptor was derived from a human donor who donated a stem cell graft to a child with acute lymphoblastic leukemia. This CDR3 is CASSLEWAPAGELFF. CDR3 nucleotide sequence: TGCGCCAGCAGCTTGGAATGGGCCCCGGCCGGGGAGCTGTTTTTT.